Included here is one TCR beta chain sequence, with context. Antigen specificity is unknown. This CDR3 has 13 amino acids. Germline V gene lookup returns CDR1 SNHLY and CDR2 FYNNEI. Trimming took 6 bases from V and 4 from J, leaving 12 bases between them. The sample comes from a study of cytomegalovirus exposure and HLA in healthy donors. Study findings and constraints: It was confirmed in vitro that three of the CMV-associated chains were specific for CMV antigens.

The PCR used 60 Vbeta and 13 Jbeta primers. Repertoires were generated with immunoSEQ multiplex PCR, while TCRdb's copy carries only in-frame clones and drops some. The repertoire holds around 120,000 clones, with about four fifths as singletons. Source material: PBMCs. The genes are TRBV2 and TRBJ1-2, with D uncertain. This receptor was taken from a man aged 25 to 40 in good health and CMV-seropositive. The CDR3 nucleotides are TGTGCCAGCAGCACAACAGTTACCTATGGCTACACCTTC. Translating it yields CASSTTVTYGYTF.